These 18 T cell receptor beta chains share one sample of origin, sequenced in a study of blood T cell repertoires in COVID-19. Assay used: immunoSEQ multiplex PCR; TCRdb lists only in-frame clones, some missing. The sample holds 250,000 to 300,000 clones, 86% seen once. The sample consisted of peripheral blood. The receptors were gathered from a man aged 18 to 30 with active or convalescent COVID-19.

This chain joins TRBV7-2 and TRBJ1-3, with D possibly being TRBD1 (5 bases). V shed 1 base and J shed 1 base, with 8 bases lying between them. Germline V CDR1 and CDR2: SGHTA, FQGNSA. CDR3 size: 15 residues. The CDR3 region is CASSLERGSGNTIYF. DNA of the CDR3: TGTGCCAGCAGCTTAGAAAGGGGTTCTGGAAACACCATATATTTT. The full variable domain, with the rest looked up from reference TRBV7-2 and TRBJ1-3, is GAGVSQSPSNKVTEKGKDVELRCDPISGHTALYWYRQSLGQGLEFLIYFQGNSAPDKSGLPSDRFSAERTGGSVSTLTIQRTQQEDSAVYLCASSLERGSGNTIYFGEGSWLTVV.

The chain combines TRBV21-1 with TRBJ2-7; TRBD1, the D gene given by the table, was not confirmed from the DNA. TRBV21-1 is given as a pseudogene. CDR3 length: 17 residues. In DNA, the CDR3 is TGTGCCAGCAGCAAGCGGCGGTACAGGGACCCGACGGAGGAGCAGTACTTC. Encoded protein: CASSKRRYRDPTEEQYF.

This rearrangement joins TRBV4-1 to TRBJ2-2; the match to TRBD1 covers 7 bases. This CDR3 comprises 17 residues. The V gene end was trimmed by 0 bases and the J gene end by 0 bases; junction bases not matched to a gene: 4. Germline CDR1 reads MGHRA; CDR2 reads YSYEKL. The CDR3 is CASSQDTGVANTGELFF. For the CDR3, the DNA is TGCGCCAGCAGCCAAGATACAGGGGTCGCGAACACCGGGGAGCTGTTTTTT.

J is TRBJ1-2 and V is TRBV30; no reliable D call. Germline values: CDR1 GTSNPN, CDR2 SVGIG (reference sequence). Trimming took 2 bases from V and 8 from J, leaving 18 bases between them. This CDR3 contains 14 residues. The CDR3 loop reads CAWSISTRVGGYTF. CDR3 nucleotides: TGTGCCTGGAGTATCTCGACTAGAGTGGGCGGCTACACCTTC.

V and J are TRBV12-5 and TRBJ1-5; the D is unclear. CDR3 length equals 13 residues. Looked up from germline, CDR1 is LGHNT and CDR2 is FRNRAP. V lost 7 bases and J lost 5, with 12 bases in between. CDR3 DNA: TGTGCTAGTGCCCTAGGTGGTGATCAGCCCCAGCATTTT. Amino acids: CASALGGDQPQHF. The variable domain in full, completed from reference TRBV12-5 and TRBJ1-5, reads DARVTQTPRHKVTEMGQEVTMRCQPILGHNTVFWYRQTMMQGLELLAYFRNRAPLDDSGMPKDRFSAEMPDATLATLKIQPSEPRDSAVYFCASALGGDQPQHFGDGTRLSIL.

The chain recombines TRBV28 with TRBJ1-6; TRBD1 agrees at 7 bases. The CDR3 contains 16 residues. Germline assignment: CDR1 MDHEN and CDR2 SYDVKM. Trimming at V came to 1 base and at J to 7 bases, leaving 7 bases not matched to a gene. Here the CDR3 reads CASSLSPPGQNSPLHF. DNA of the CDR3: TGTGCCAGCAGTTTATCGCCTCCGGGACAGAATTCACCCCTCCACTTT.

As DNA, the CDR3 is TGTGCCAGCAGTTTATGGCCCGAACGACAGGCCTTCTACGAGCAGTACTTC. Translation: CASSLWPERQAFYEQYF. The gene calls are TRBV28 and TRBJ2-7, with D perhaps matching TRBD1 (6 bases). The CDR3 runs to 17 residues. Germline CDR1 reads MDHEN; CDR2 reads SYDVKM. Deletions cut 0 bases from V and 3 bases from J, with 18 bases between.

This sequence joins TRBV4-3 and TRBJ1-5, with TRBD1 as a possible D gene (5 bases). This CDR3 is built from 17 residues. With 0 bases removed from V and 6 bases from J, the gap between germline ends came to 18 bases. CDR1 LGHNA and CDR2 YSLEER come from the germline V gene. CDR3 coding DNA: TGCGCCAGCAGCCAAGATTATACTACGGGGGGGGGTCAGCCCCAGCATTTT. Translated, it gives CASSQDYTTGGGQPQHF.

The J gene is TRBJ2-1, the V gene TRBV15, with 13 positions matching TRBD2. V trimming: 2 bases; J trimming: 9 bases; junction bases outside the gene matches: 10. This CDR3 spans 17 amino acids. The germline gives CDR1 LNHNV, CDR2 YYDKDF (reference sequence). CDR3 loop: CATSRIEGLAGIPEQFF. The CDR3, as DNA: TGTGCCACCAGCAGAATAGAGGGACTAGCGGGGATTCCTGAGCAGTTCTTC.

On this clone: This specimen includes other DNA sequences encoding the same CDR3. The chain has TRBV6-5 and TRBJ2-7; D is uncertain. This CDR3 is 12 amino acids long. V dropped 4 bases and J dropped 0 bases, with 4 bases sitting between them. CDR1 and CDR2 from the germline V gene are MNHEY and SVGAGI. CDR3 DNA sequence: TGTGCCAGCAGTTCAGACTCCTACGAGCAGTACTTC. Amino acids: CASSSDSYEQYF.

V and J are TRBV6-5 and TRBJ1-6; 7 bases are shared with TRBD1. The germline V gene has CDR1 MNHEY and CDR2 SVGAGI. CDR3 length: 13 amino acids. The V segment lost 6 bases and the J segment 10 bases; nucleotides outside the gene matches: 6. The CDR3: CASRRQGRSPLHF. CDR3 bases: TGTGCCAGCAGGAGACAGGGAAGATCACCCCTCCACTTT.

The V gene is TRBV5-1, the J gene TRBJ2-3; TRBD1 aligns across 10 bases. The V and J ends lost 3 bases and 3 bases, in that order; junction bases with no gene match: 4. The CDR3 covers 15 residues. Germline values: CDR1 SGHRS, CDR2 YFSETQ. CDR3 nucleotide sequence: TGCGCCAGCAGCTGGACAGGGGGATTAACAGATACGCAGTATTTT. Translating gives CASSWTGGLTDTQYF.

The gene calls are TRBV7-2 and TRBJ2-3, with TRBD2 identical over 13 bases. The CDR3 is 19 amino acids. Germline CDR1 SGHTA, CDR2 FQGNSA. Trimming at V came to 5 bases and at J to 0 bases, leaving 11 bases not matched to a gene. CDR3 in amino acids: CASSPRGLAGLPSTDTQYF. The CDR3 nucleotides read TGTGCCAGCAGCCCCCGGGGACTAGCGGGACTTCCCAGCACAGATACGCAGTATTTT.

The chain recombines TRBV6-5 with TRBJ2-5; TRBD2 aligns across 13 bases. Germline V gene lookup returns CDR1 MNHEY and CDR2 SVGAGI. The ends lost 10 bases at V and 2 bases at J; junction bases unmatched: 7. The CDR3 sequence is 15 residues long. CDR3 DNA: TGTGCCACAAGAGCGGGACTAGCGGGACAAGAGACCCAGTACTTC. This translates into CATRAGLAGQETQYF.

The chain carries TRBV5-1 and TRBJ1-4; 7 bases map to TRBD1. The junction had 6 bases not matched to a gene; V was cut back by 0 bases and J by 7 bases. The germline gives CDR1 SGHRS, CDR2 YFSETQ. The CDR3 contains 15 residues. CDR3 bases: TGCGCCAGCAGCTTGGGGCAGGGGGAGGTTGAAAAACTGTTTTTT. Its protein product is CASSLGQGEVEKLFF.

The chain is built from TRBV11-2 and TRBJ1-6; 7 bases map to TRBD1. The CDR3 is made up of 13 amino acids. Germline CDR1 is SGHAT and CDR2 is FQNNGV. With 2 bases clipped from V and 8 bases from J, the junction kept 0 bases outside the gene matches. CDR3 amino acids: CASSLTGDSPLHF. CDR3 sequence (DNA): TGTGCCAGCAGCTTAACAGGGGATTCACCCCTCCACTTT.

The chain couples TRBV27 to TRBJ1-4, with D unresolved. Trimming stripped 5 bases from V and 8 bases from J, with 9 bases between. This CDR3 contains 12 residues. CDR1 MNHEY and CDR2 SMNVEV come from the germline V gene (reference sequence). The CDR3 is CASSLRGEKLFF. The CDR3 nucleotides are TGTGCCAGCAGTCTCCGAGGGGAAAAACTGTTTTTT.

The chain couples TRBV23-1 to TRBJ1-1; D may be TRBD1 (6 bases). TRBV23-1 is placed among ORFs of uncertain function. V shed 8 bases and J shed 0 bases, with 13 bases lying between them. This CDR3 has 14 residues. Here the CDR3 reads CASGGHSMNTEAFF. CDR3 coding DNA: TGCGCCAGCGGGGGACATTCCATGAACACTGAAGCTTTCTTT.